This T cell receptor beta chain appears in the sequencing data of a study of T-cell memory formation after mild COVID-19 (dated by TCRdb to about 2021). About the investigation overall: TCR sequence clusters from the two donors were largely donor specific. In a couple of donors, T-cell clones that expanded and contracted after mild COVID-19 were tracked by sequencing TCRalpha and TCRbeta repertoires over time. The cohort was made up of two young adult volunteers, one female and one male, who were previously healthy.

Study-wide conclusions, independent of this receptor: The study covered only a couple of mild cases, and larger cohorts including severe cases with pre-infection samples were considered necessary. Some responding clones were found in pre-infection memory, which suggests that pre-existing cross-reactive memory T cells took part in the SARS-CoV-2 response. Balanced CD4/CD8 phenotypes were observed for clones contracting from day 15 to 85, whereas a bias towards CD4+ was observed for a second wave of clones expanding from day 15 to 37. Contracting CD4+ clones turned up mainly in the CM and EM memory subsets, whereas EMRA was where CD8+ clones were enriched. The second-wave clones that peaked on day 37 were not confirmed to be SARS-CoV-2 specific.

The CDR3 has 15 amino acids, counting the end cysteine and phenylalanine. Only the CDR3 region is kept as DNA, spanning 45 bases read in frame from base 1. Cut back by 6 bases and 0 bases, the V and J ends lie 13 bases apart. CDR1 and CDR2 are read off the germline V gene as SGHRS and YFSETQ. Sequenced on an Illumina NovaSeq 6000. TCRalpha and TCRbeta cDNA libraries were built by 5'RACE with constant-segment primers, adding sample barcodes and unique molecular identifiers. Trizol reagent was used to extract RNA from every sample. Library amplification was performed in two PCR steps, and a second sample barcode and Illumina TruSeq adapters were introduced in the second step. The libraries were sequenced on an Illumina NovaSeq using 2 x 150 bp paired-end reads. Regarding the original processing steps: With migec v1.2.7, reads were demultiplexed and then collapsed into UMI-guided consensus sequences. Using mixcr v2.1.11, UMI consensuses were aligned to TRA and TRB V and J templates and then assembled into clonotypes. A clonotype was counted as expanded or contracted only when both edgeR and NoisET called the clonotype significant, with the noise models trained on biological replicates. edgeR calls used a false discovery rate-adjusted p below 0.01 and a log2 fold-change threshold of 1. PCA with hierarchical clustering of max-normalized trajectories of the 1000 most abundant clonotypes was used as exploratory dynamics analysis. Each responding clone was given a CD4 or CD8 phenotype based on the CD4+ and CD8+ repertoires, which had been sequenced separately. TCRdb cleaned the public reads at Q25 with fastp, built clones with MiXCR and kept in-frame beta chains. Entries are consolidated by CDR3 protein sequence, retaining the most common genes and DNA. None of the V and J calls come from the authors' own analysis; TCRdb made them. The sample contains fewer than 350,000 distinct CDR3 sequences, approximately 18% of them found a single time. Clones ranked in the top ten supply under 30% of the sample.

This clonotype was found a few times. Its antigen target is currently unknown. Base quality data are lacking; no much larger clone is found one base away. PBMCs were isolated by Ficoll-Paque density gradient centrifugation. The sequence is built from TRBV5-1 and TRBJ2-1, with the identity of the D gene unclear. Material for sequencing was PBMCs or a T cell subset sorted from them (not recorded which). The clonotype originates from a man aged 18-30 years who had mild COVID-19 (a few samples of this study predate the infection). The sample titles of this study are shuffled in the database, so cell type and time point are left out; the donor was told from shared clones. The DNA is as follows: TGCGCCAGCACGATGTACAGTAGCTCCTACAATGAGCAGTTCTTC. This sequence encodes CASTMYSSSYNEQFF.